The 25 T cell receptor beta chains below come from one sample, sequenced in a study of human T cells and chemical hapten exposure. One entry per CDR3 protein results from TCRdb running MiXCR on the RACE reads. The profile shows 350,000 to 400,000 distinct CDR3 sequences, 4.5% to 5.5% of them singletons. This sample's time point: pre-sensitization, week 0. The treatment: therapeutic diphenylcyclopropenone sensitization with weekly scalp DPC. The sample in question was whole blood, obtained in connection with sensitization to the hapten diphenylcyclopropenone (DPC). These receptors originate from a woman between 50 and 59 years old with alopecia areata. Some clones in this sample may be carry-over from other donors' samples.

A remark on this clonotype: A much larger clone lies a single base off, so this may be a read error. The chain recombines TRBV4-2 with TRBJ2-1; 12 bases agree with TRBD2. Germline V gene lookup returns CDR1 LGHNA and CDR2 YNFKEQ. The CDR3 loop spans 15 amino acids. The CDR3 DNA reads TGTGCCAGCAGCCAAAGGACTAGCGGGGAGGGTGAGGAGTTCTTC. As protein: CASSQRTSGEGEEFF.

The V gene is TRBV2, the J gene TRBJ1-2; 8 nucleotides agree with TRBD1. CDR1 is SNHLY, CDR2 FYNNEI, per germline. V lost 6 bases, J lost 6 bases, and 9 bases stayed unmatched. The CDR3 runs to 14 residues. Written as DNA, the CDR3 is TGTGCCAGCAGACCGGACAGGGAGGGGGATGGCTACACCTTC. Its protein product is CASRPDREGDGYTF.

This clonotype was detected ten times or more. The CDR3 DNA reads as TGTGCCAGCACCGCCGGAGGGGCCTTAGAAACTGGAAACACCATATATTTT. Protein: CASTAGGALETGNTIYF. This chain joins TRBV6-1 and TRBJ1-3, with D perhaps matching TRBD1 (5 bases). V dropped 7 bases and J dropped 2 bases, with 21 bases sitting between them. This CDR3 spans 17 amino acids. Germline CDR1 and CDR2: MNHNS and SASEGT.

This clonotype occurred a few times. The rearrangement uses TRBV7-2 and TRBJ1-5; D gene unclear. The V and J ends lost 2 bases and 2 bases respectively, with 16 bases between them. Germline values: CDR1 SGHTA, CDR2 FQGNSA. The CDR3 is 17 amino acids. The CDR3 loop reads CASSLRQSTRGNQPQHF. CDR3 bases: TGTGCCAGCAGCTTACGCCAGTCGACGAGGGGCAATCAGCCCCAGCATTTT.

The V gene is TRBV18, the J gene TRBJ2-4, with D tentatively TRBD1 (6 bases). Trimming shortened V by 3 bases and J by 0 bases, and 12 bases separated the two germline ends. The germline V gene has CDR1 KGHSH and CDR2 LQKENI. CDR3 length: 16 residues. CDR3 sequence: CASSPWDIQAKNIQYF. The CDR3 DNA is TGTGCCAGCTCACCGTGGGACATCCAAGCCAAAAACATTCAGTACTTC.

Many counts were recorded for this clonotype. The chain links TRBV6-5 to TRBJ2-1; weak D call: TRBD1 (6 bases). The CDR3 contains 15 residues. The V gene lost 5 bases and the J gene lost 8 bases, with 19 bases spanning the gap. Looked up from germline, CDR1 is MNHEY and CDR2 is SVGAGI. CDR3 in DNA: TGTGCCAGCAGTAAAAGCAGGGGCGCAGCGGATGAGCAGTTCTTC. The encoded protein is CASSKSRGAADEQFF.

This clonotype was recorded many times. The CDR3 nucleotides are TGTGCCAGCAGTCCAGCGACAGTTTATGGCTACACCTTC. Protein product: CASSPATVYGYTF. This chain joins TRBV12-3 or TRBV12-4 and TRBJ1-2, with D possibly being TRBD1 (5 bases). The CDR3 runs 13 residues. The V gene lost 5 bases and the J gene lost 5 bases, with 12 bases spanning the gap.

This clonotype was seen more than once but under ten times. The chain carries TRBV5-1 and TRBJ1-1; 7 bases align to TRBD1. The CDR3 sequence is 15 residues long. Germline V gene lookup returns CDR1 SGHRS and CDR2 YFSETQ. Trimming cost V 2 bases and J 7 bases; bases outside gene matches: 11. CDR3: CASSFFGQVQGEAFF. The CDR3 DNA follows: TGCGCCAGCAGCTTCTTTGGACAGGTCCAGGGTGAAGCTTTCTTT.

Many counts were recorded for this clonotype. V is TRBV5-6 and J is TRBJ1-4; 9 bases are shared with TRBD1. The CDR3 extends over 14 amino acids. CDR1 and CDR2 (germline): SGHDT, YYEEEE. V lost 5 bases, J lost 5 bases, and 4 bases stayed unmatched. The CDR3 is CASSSGTGNEKLFF. CDR3 sequence (DNA): TGTGCCAGCAGTTCCGGGACAGGGAATGAAAAACTGTTTTTT. Looking up the rest from reference TRBV5-6 and TRBJ1-4 gives the full variable domain: DAGVTQSPTHLIKTRGQQVTLRCSPKSGHDTVSWYQQALGQGPQFIFQYYEEEERQRGNFPDRFSGHQFPNYSSELNVNALLLGDSALYLCASSSGTGNEKLFFGSGTQLSVL.

There are a few counts of this clonotype. The J gene is TRBJ1-5, the V gene TRBV7-6, with no clear D. Trimming left V 5 bases short and J 0 bases short, with 14 bases between. The CDR3 has 16 residues. Germline lookup yields CDR1 SGHVS and CDR2 FNYEAQ. CDR3 DNA sequence: TGTGCCAGCAGCCCTTCAGTTGCCTATAGCAATCAGCCCCAGCATTTT. Encoded protein: CASSPSVAYSNQPQHF.

This clonotype came up many times. The V gene is TRBV6-5, the J gene TRBJ1-2; 11 bases align to TRBD1. Trimming took 4 bases from V and 6 from J; bases not matched to a gene: 7. This CDR3 has 15 residues. Germline lookup yields CDR1 MNHEY and CDR2 SVGAGI. The CDR3 DNA sequence: TGTGCCAGCAGTTGGGGACAGGGGGGTCGAAATGGCTACACCTTC. It specifies CASSWGQGGRNGYTF.

This clonotype came up many times. The chain links TRBV20-1 to TRBJ2-7, with a weak D call TRBD1 (6 bases). V was pared by 0 bases and J by 1 base, with 10 bases between. The CDR3 runs 14 residues. CDR1 and CDR2 from the germline V gene are DFQATT and SNEGSKA (reference sequence). The CDR3 is CSAREPGVSYEQYF. DNA of the CDR3: TGCAGTGCTAGAGAGCCAGGGGTGTCCTACGAGCAGTACTTC.

This clonotype was counted ten times or more. This chain connects TRBV2 to TRBJ1-4; D gene unclear. Germline loops: CDR1 SNHLY, CDR2 FYNNEI. Trimming shortened V by 5 bases and J by 8 bases, and 24 bases separated the two germline ends. The CDR3 is 17 residues long. CDR3 DNA: TGTGCCAGCAGTCCCCGTCAGAGCCGTTCAACTTCGGAAAAACTGTTTTTT. Translating gives CASSPRQSRSTSEKLFF.

This clonotype has a handful of counts. This chain uses TRBV12-3 or TRBV12-4 with TRBJ2-6; D is tentatively TRBD1 or TRBD2 (5 bases each). This CDR3 has 17 amino acids. The V end was cut by 6 bases, the J end by 0 bases, with 15 bases between. The CDR3 region has the DNA TGTGCCAGCAGAACCGGGACGGGCATCTCTGGGGCCAACGTCCTGACTTTC. It specifies CASRTGTGISGANVLTF.

Ten or more counts support this clonotype. The chain is built from TRBV27 and TRBJ1-4; 12 nucleotides match TRBD1. The V and J ends lost 3 bases and 5 bases, in that order; junction bases with no gene match: 4. Germline V gene lookup returns CDR1 MNHEY and CDR2 SMNVEV (reference sequence). The CDR3 covers 16 residues. The CDR3 nucleotides are TGTGCCAGCAGTTTTGGGACAGGGGGCCTAAATGAAAAACTGTTTTTT. Protein product: CASSFGTGGLNEKLFF.

This chain uses TRBV12-3 or TRBV12-4 with TRBJ2-5, with 10 bases identical to TRBD2. The J segment lost 4 bases and the V segment lost 6 bases, leaving 8 bases of the junction unmatched. The CDR3 has 15 amino acids. DNA for the CDR3: TGTGCCAGCAGCCCGGCTAGCGGGAGTAGAGAGACCCAGTACTTC. Translated, it gives CASSPASGSRETQYF.

The V call is TRBV7-9, the J call TRBJ1-1; the D gene is possibly TRBD1 (6 bases). The CDR3 is 16 residues long. V was pared by 5 bases and J by 3 bases, with 19 bases between. The V gene's germline CDR1 is SEHNR and CDR2 FQNEAQ (reference sequence). DNA for the CDR3: TGTGCCAGCAGCCTCACCGGGGGCAGAGGGGACACTGAAGCTTTCTTT. Translated: CASSLTGGRGDTEAFF.

The sample holds many counts of this clonotype. This chain uses TRBV2 with TRBJ1-6, with 9 bases aligning to TRBD1. Germline CDR1 is SNHLY and CDR2 is FYNNEI. Unmatched junction bases numbered 6, after V lost 5 bases and J lost 13 bases. This CDR3 spans 13 amino acids. CDR3 region: CASSRGQGNPLHF. The CDR3 region has the DNA TGTGCCAGCAGTCGGGGACAGGGAAATCCCCTCCACTTT. Using reference TRBV2 and TRBJ1-6 for the parts outside the CDR3, the full variable domain is EPEVTQTPSHQVTQMGQEVILRCVPISNHLYFYWYRQILGQKVEFLVSFYNNEISEKSEIFDDQFSVERPDGSNFTLKIRSTKLEDSAMYFCASSRGQGNPLHFGNGTRLTVT.

This chain links TRBV7-2 with TRBJ1-5; 8 bases agree with TRBD1. V trimming: 3 bases; J trimming: 5 bases; junction bases outside the gene matches: 3. The CDR3 runs 14 residues. CDR1 is SGHTA and CDR2 is FQGNSA in the germline V gene. The CDR3 DNA reads TGTGCCAGCAGCTTTCCAGGGGGCGATCAGCCCCAGCATTTT. Residues: CASSFPGGDQPQHF.

This clonotype showed up many times. The chain recombines TRBV20-1 with TRBJ2-7, with 8 bases matching TRBD2. Germline assignment: CDR1 DFQATT and CDR2 SNEGSKA (reference sequence). The V and J ends lost 2 bases and 2 bases, in that order; junction bases with no gene match: 11. CDR3 length: 16 amino acids. CDR3 protein: CSARSLWTSLAYEQYF. The CDR3 nucleotides are TGCAGTGCTAGAAGCCTGTGGACTAGCCTAGCCTACGAGCAGTACTTC.

The rearrangement links TRBV20-1 to TRBJ1-5; D is undetermined. Looked up from germline, CDR1 is DFQATT and CDR2 is SNEGSKA (reference sequence). Trimming removed 4 bases at V and 5 bases at J, with 9 bases between. This CDR3 has 12 amino acids. The CDR3 here is CSATDADQPQHF. Written as DNA, the CDR3 is TGCAGTGCTACGGACGCGGATCAGCCCCAGCATTTT.

The chain has TRBV5-1 and TRBJ1-1, with D perhaps matching TRBD1 (6 bases). With 0 bases removed from V and 5 bases from J, the gap between germline ends came to 14 bases. Germline CDR1 SGHRS, CDR2 YFSETQ. This CDR3 is 15 amino acids long. The CDR3 nucleotides are TGCGCCAGCAGCTTGGCCGTAGGGCAGGGGACTGAAGCTTTCTTT. Residues: CASSLAVGQGTEAFF.

In its sample, this clonotype was seen a few times. This chain connects TRBV5-6 to TRBJ1-1; 10 positions match TRBD1. This CDR3 comprises 16 residues. Trimming removed 0 bases from V and 2 bases from J; junction bases left unmatched: 4. From germline, CDR1 is SGHDT and CDR2 YYEEEE. Here the CDR3 reads CASSLDGQGVNTEAFF. In DNA, the CDR3 is TGTGCCAGCAGCTTGGACGGACAGGGGGTTAACACTGAAGCTTTCTTT. The full variable domain, in which reference TRBV5-6 and TRBJ1-1 provide the parts outside the CDR3, is DAGVTQSPTHLIKTRGQQVTLRCSPKSGHDTVSWYQQALGQGPQFIFQYYEEEERQRGNFPDRFSGHQFPNYSSELNVNALLLGDSALYLCASSLDGQGVNTEAFFGQGTRLTVV.

The chain links TRBV18 to TRBJ1-5, with a tentative D call TRBD1 (6 bases). The length of the CDR3 is 16 residues. Germline CDR1 and CDR2: KGHSH and LQKENI. Between the trimmed V and J ends, which lost 5 bases and 0 bases, there was a span of 14 bases. CDR3 sequence (DNA): TGTGCCAGCTCATTACAGGGCACAAATAGCAATCAGCCCCAGCATTTT. This codes for CASSLQGTNSNQPQHF. The full variable domain, rest sourced from reference TRBV18 and TRBJ1-5, is NAGVMQNPRHLVRRRGQEARLRCSPMKGHSHVYWYRQLPEEGLKFMVYLQKENIIDESGMPKERFSAEFPKEGPSILRIQQVVRGDSAAYFCASSLQGTNSNQPQHFGDGTRLSIL.

The J gene is TRBJ2-1, the V gene TRBV28; D remains unclear. The CDR3 loop spans 15 amino acids. V lost 3 bases and J lost 9, with 18 bases in between. Germline-derived CDR1 and CDR2 are MDHEN and SYDVKM. DNA for the CDR3: TGTGCCAGCAGTTTTGTCCGAGGATCCTCGGGTGAGCAGTTCTTC. This translates into CASSFVRGSSGEQFF. The full variable domain, with the rest looked up from reference TRBV28 and TRBJ2-1, is DVKVTQSSRYLVKRTGEKVFLECVQDMDHENMFWYRQDPGLGLRLIYFSYDVKMKEKGDIPEGYSVSREKKERFSLILESASTNQTSMYLCASSFVRGSSGEQFFGPGTRLTVL.